These T cell receptor beta chains were read from a single sample in a study of cytomegalovirus exposure and HLA in healthy donors. Repertoires were generated with immunoSEQ multiplex PCR, while TCRdb's copy carries only in-frame clones and drops some. The profile covers over 150,000 clones, with 84% appearing a single time and more than 4% taken by the ten largest. The specimen was PBMCs. The receptor set was obtained from a man in his late teens or twenties in good health and CMV-seronegative. Both conserved end residues are part of each CDR3. The D gene is left open where the match is weak. The size field is filled for only some rows; it gives once, few, many or a size class.

>-|16|TRBV7-2|TRBJ1-5|TRBD1
TGTGCCAGCAGCTTTGGGCGGGGACAGGGTTCTCAGCCCCAGCATTTT
CASSFGRGQGSQPQHF
>-|17|TRBV5-1|TRBJ1-2|TRBD1
TGCGCCAGCAGCCTTCCGGACAGGGAAACGGTGAAACCTGGCTACACCTTC
CASSLPDRETVKPGYTF
>-|13|TRBV7-9|TRBJ2-5|-
TGTGCCAGCAGCTTAACCAGAAGAGAGACCCAGTACTTC
CASSLTRRETQYF
>-|15|TRBV7-9|TRBJ2-7|TRBD1
TGTGCCAGCAGCGACTTCGGGACAGGCACCTACGAGCAGTACTTC
CASSDFGTGTYEQYF
>-|14|TRBV5-1|TRBJ2-3|TRBD2
TGCGCCAGCAGCTTAGCGGGAAACTCAGATACGCAGTATTTT
CASSLAGNSDTQYF
>-|17|TRBV6-1|TRBJ2-2|-
TGTGCCAGCAGTGGGCTATTCGGGACATTTAACACCGGGGAGCTGTTTTTT
CASSGLFGTFNTGELFF
>-|15|TRBV5-1|TRBJ2-7|-
TGCGCCAGCAGCTTGGTCACAGCTAATACCTACGAGCAGTACTTC
CASSLVTANTYEQYF
>-|14|TRBV11-3|TRBJ2-5|-
TGTGCCAGCAGCATACGACTAGTAGGGGAGACCCAGTACTTC
CASSIRLVGETQYF
>-|14|TRBV4-2|TRBJ2-7|-
TGTGCCAGCAGCCAGGGCTTGGGTGACTACGAGCAGTACTTC
CASSQGLGDYEQYF
>-|13|TRBV5-1|TRBJ2-5|-
TGCGCCAGCAGTCTAGCATTCGAAGAGACCCAGTACTTC
CASSLAFEETQYF
>-|14|TRBV10-3|TRBJ2-7|TRBD1
TGTGCCATCAGGGACAGGGGTCCTACCTACGAGCAGTACTTC
CAIRDRGPTYEQYF
>-|12|TRBV30|TRBJ2-3|-
TGTGCCTGGGCGTATAACACAGATACGCAGTATTTT
CAWAYNTDTQYF
>-|13|TRBV29-1|TRBJ2-3|-
TGCAGCGGACGCAGGGGTAAGACAGATACGCAGTATTTT
CSGRRGKTDTQYF
>-|14|TRBV29-1|TRBJ2-1|TRBD2
TGCAGCGTTGGGCTAGCGGCCAACTACAATGAGCAGTTCTTC
CSVGLAANYNEQFF
>-|17|TRBV29-1|TRBJ1-5|TRBD1
TGCAGCGCCATTATCCGGGACAGCCTTGGTAGGAGGCAGCCCCAGCATTTT
CSAIIRDSLGRRQPQHF
>once|14|TRBV7-9|TRBJ2-7|-
TGTGCCAGCAGCCGACCCGGGACTTCCTACGAGCAGTACTTC
CASSRPGTSYEQYF
>-|15|TRBV7-2|TRBJ2-5|-
TGTGCCAGCAGCGCCCGGATCGACGGGGTAGAGACCCAGTACTTC
CASSARIDGVETQYF
>-|13|TRBV6-1|TRBJ2-1|-
TGTGCCAGGCCCGCGGTTCTAGGCAATGAGCAGTTCTTC
CARPAVLGNEQFF
>-|15|TRBV2|TRBJ2-1|-
TGTGCCAGCAGTGGAGCTAGCGCCACCTTAGATGAGCAGTTCTTC
CASSGASATLDEQFF
>-|15|TRBV7-8|TRBJ1-6|TRBD1
TGTGCCAGCAGCTTCGGGACAGTACATAATTCACCCCTCCACTTT
CASSFGTVHNSPLHF
>-|16|TRBV4-1|TRBJ1-1|-
TGCGCCAGCAGCCAGGGGCCCGGGGGTGCGGACACTGAAGCTTTCTTT
CASSQGPGGADTEAFF
>-|15|TRBV6-5|TRBJ1-6|-
TGTGCCAACAGTTACCCGGGACAAGGAGGTTCACCCCTCCACTTT
CANSYPGQGGSPLHF
>-|15|TRBV4-3|TRBJ1-1|TRBD1
TGCGCCAGCAGCCAATTCGGACAGGGCGAAACTGAAGCTTTCTTT
CASSQFGQGETEAFF
>-|14|TRBV7-9|TRBJ1-2|-
TGTGCCAGCAGCTTACGGACAGACGGATATGGCTACACCTTC
CASSLRTDGYGYTF
>-|11|TRBV7-9|TRBJ2-1|-
TGTGCCAGCAGCCGAGACAATGAGCAGTTCTTC
CASSRDNEQFF
>-|14|TRBV5-1|TRBJ1-2|-
TGCGCCAGCAGCAAGGAGAGTAAGAACTATGGCTACACCTTC
CASSKESKNYGYTF
>-|17|TRBV28|TRBJ1-1|TRBD1
TGTGCCAGCAGGACAACAGGGGGCGTAGATCTTAACACTGAAGCTTTCTTT
CASRTTGGVDLNTEAFF
>-|16|TRBV7-9|TRBJ1-1|TRBD1
TGTGCCAGCAGCTCCCGGGACAGGGGAATTTTTGCTGAAGCTTTCTTT
CASSSRDRGIFAEAFF
>once|12|TRBV30|TRBJ1-2|TRBD1
TGTGCCTGGGACAGGGAGGACTATGGCTACACCTTC
CAWDREDYGYTF
>-|16|TRBV18|TRBJ1-6|TRBD1
TGTGCCAGCTCACGCTCCCTCGGGACAGCCGATTCACCCCTCCACTTT
CASSRSLGTADSPLHF
>-|13|TRBV6-5|TRBJ2-5|-
TGTGCCAGCAGTTACTGGCAGGGAGAGACCCAGTACTTC
CASSYWQGETQYF